Sequencing of this T cell receptor (beta chain) was carried out in a study of T cells in Graves' hyperthyroidism and ophthalmopathy. Study summary: Peripheral blood was collected at initial diagnosis, before any treatment. Notes on the study in general: Most thyroid clonotypes expanded above 0.001 appeared in blood too.

CDR3 size: 16 residues. Unmatched junction bases numbered 10, after V lost 6 bases and J lost 4 bases. Germline V gene lookup returns CDR1 MNHEY and CDR2 SVGEGT. This clonotype was seen a handful of times. Its antigen is not identified. It was RNA transcripts that yielded the amplified TCR beta CDR3 regions. A set of HTBI primers served as the primers for a first-round RT-PCR of the TCR CDR3. Each CDR3 protein is one row after TCRdb ran MiXCR on the multiplex PCR reads. The sample has about 250,000 distinct CDR3 sequences; 22% are singletons. Each diagnosis drew on symptoms, thyroxine, TRAb, thyroid ultrasound and orbital computed tomography findings. Fresh peripheral blood, approximately 9.6 ml, yielded the PBMCs.

Sequenced sample: blood. The source is a man aged 30-40 years with Graves' ophthalmopathy. The chain has TRBV6-2 or TRBV6-3 and TRBJ2-1, with TRBD1 matching over 9 bases. The CDR3 region is CASRAMIGTGYNEQFF. The CDR3 DNA reads as TGTGCCAGCAGGGCCATGATCGGGACAGGGTACAATGAGCAGTTCTTC.